Listed here are 2 T cell receptor beta chains from one sample, sequenced in a study of T-cell memory formation after mild COVID-19. TCRdb independently ran MiXCR on the 5' RACE reads; one entry per CDR3 protein. Here the sample spans about 190,000 distinct CDR3 sequences, approximately 16% being singletons. The material sequenced was PBMCs or a T cell subset sorted from them (not recorded which). The receptors were gathered from an adult woman who had mild COVID-19 (a few samples of this study predate the infection). Cell type and time point are not known.

This chain joins TRBV3-1 and TRBJ1-1; TRBD1 is a possible D gene (5 bases). The ends were cut back, 1 base at V and 11 bases at J, with 26 bases in the middle. This CDR3 has 17 amino acids. CDR1 LGHDT and CDR2 YNNKEL come from the germline V gene (reference sequence). CDR3 DNA sequence: TGTGCCAGCAGCCAAGCGACCGAGAGGGGTGGCAGGCAGAACGCTTTCTTT. Translation: CASSQATERGGRQNAFF. The variable domain in full, completed from reference TRBV3-1 and TRBJ1-1, reads DTAVSQTPKYLVTQMGNDKSIKCEQNLGHDTMYWYKQDSKKFLKIMFSYNNKELIINETVPNRFSPKSPDKAHLNLHINSLELGDSAVYFCASSQATERGGRQNAFFGQGTRLTVV.

This clonotype was seen a few times. The chain joins TRBV11-1 to TRBJ2-1, with 13 bases fitting TRBD2. Trimming took 5 bases from V and 5 from J; bases not matched to a gene: 6. Germline-derived CDR1 and CDR2 are SGHAT and FQDESV (reference sequence). The CDR3 covers 16 residues. Here the CDR3 DNA reads TGTGCCAGCAGCCGGACTAGCGGGAGCGGGAACAATGAGCAGTTCTTC. This encodes CASSRTSGSGNNEQFF.